This T cell receptor (beta chain) was captured by sequencing in a study of blood T cell repertoires in COVID-19. About the study: Spain, Italy and the United States supplied samples that represented acute and convalescent COVID-19. PBMCs, B-cell-depleted T cells, or T cells were the source of the cDNA or gDNA that made up the material.

Germline V lookup: CDR1 SGHVS, CDR2 FNYEAQ. V dropped 2 bases and J dropped 3 bases, with 12 bases sitting between them. This CDR3 has 15 residues. Per the authors' pipeline: Amplification from reference gene primers served as the basis for estimated nucleated cell counts. Generated by immunoSEQ multiplex PCR, the TCRdb table keeps only in-frame clones and is missing some. V, J and clone size reflect that table, while D and trimming were determined from the DNA. The sample has 150,000 to 200,000 clones, approximately 79% seen once. What was sequenced was peripheral blood. The sequence came from a woman aged 80 or over with acute or convalescent COVID-19. This sequence joins TRBV7-6 and TRBJ2-3; D not certain. CDR3 loop: CASSLRSGYTDTQYF. CDR3 nucleotide sequence: TGTGCCAGCAGCTTAAGATCAGGATATACAGATACGCAGTATTTT.